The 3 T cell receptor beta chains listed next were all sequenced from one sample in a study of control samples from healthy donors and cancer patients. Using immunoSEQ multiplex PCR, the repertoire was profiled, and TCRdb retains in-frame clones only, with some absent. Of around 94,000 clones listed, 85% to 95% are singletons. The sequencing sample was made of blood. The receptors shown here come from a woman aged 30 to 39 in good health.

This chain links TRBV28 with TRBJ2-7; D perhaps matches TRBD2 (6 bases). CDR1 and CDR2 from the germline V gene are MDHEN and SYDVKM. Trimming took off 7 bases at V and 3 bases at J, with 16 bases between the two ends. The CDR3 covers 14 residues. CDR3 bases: TGTGCCAGCAAGGTGGGAGGCAAACTCTACGAGCAGTACTTC. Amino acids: CASKVGGKLYEQYF.

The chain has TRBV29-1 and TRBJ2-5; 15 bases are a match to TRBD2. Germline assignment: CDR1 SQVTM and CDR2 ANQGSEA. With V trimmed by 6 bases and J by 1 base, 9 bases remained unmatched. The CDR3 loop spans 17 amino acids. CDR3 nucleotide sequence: TGCAGCGTCGAGAGGGGGACTAGCGGGGGGCCCCAAGAGACCCAGTACTTC. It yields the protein CSVERGTSGGPQETQYF.

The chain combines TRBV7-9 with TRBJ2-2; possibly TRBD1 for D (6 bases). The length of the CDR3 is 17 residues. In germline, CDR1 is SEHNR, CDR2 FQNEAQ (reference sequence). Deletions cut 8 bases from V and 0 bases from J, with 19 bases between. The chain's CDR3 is CASGVHLRTANTGELFF. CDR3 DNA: TGTGCCAGCGGCGTCCACCTGCGGACAGCGAACACCGGGGAGCTGTTTTTT.